The following is a T cell receptor (beta chain) sequence with its context. Its target is unknown. CDR1 and CDR2 (germline): SGHNT, YYREEE (reference sequence). CDR3 length: 14 amino acids. Trimming stripped 1 base from V and 4 bases from J, with 10 bases between. TCRdb redid the calling of the 5' RACE reads with MiXCR, one entry per CDR3 protein. The sample records around 230,000 distinct CDR3 sequences, about 9.1% being singletons. The data are from a study of CD8 T cells in ankylosing spondylitis. Study-level findings and limits: For ankylosing spondylitis blood, a TCR beta motif of roughly 8 highly homologous variants appeared characteristic. There was reportedly significant enrichment of clones that were disease-linked in matched ankylosing spondylitis synovial fluid.

This receptor was taken from a male donor with ankylosing spondylitis or in good health (not recorded which). This chain uses TRBV5-4 with TRBJ2-3, with a tentative D call TRBD2 (5 bases). Sequencing used blood, either unsorted or a sorted T cell fraction (not recorded which). Here the CDR3 reads CASSLREGADTQYF. Here the CDR3 DNA reads TGTGCCAGCAGCTTGCGAGAGGGCGCAGATACGCAGTATTTT. Using reference TRBV5-4 and TRBJ2-3 for the parts outside the CDR3, the full variable domain is ETGVTQSPTHLIKTRGQQVTLRCSSQSGHNTVSWYQQALGQGPQFIFQYYREEENGRGNFPPRFSGLQFPNYSSELNVNALELDDSALYLCASSLREGADTQYFGPGTRLTVL.